This T cell receptor beta chain was obtained from a study of blood T cell repertoires in COVID-19. Profiling relied on immunoSEQ multiplex PCR, and the TCRdb table lists in-frame clones only, not all of them. The sample holds about half a million clones; less than 90% are singletons and the top ten take 6.5% to 8.5%. Between the trimmed V and J ends, which lost 5 bases and 7 bases, there was a span of 18 bases. CDR1 is LNHDA, CDR2 SQIVND, per germline (reference sequence). The CDR3 is 15 residues long. The sequenced material came from PBMCs or T cells enriched from blood (not recorded which). This chain links TRBV19 with TRBJ2-1; the D gene is possibly TRBD2 (6 bases). This clonotype was sampled from an older woman who had recovered from COVID-19. The CDR3 loop reads CASSVPGLALNEQFF. The CDR3 DNA reads as TGTGCCAGTAGTGTGCCGGGACTTGCGCTAAATGAGCAGTTCTTC. Together with reference TRBV19 and TRBJ2-1, the CDR3 gives the full variable domain: DGGITQSPKYLFRKEGQNVTLSCEQNLNHDAMYWYRQDPGQGLRLIYYSQIVNDFQKGDIAEGYSVSREKKESFPLTVTSAQKNPTAFYLCASSVPGLALNEQFFGPGTRLTVL.